This T cell receptor beta chain was observed in a study of T cells in Graves' hyperthyroidism and ophthalmopathy. Hyperthyroidism had been newly diagnosed in patients aged 18 to 65, and its duration was under 2 months. The study collected blood at first hyperthyroidism diagnosis, before any ophthalmopathy symptoms arose. The source material, RNA transcripts, was used to amplify TCR beta CDR3 regions. Using the HTBI primer set, a first-round RT-PCR was run on the TCR CDR3. TCRdb recomputed calls from the multiplex PCR reads with MiXCR, one row per CDR3 protein. The data hold about 360,000 distinct CDR3 sequences, with less than 15% observed a single time. Germline V gene lookup returns CDR1 SGDLS and CDR2 YYNGEE. The germline V and J ends were trimmed by 0 bases and 2 bases, with 8 bases remaining between them. The CDR3 sequence is 14 residues long.

This TCR derives from a man younger than 45 with Graves' hyperthyroidism that later progressed to Graves' ophthalmopathy. The chain is built from TRBV9 and TRBJ1-1, with unresolved D. Sample: blood. In DNA form, the CDR3 reads TGTGCCAGCAGCGTAGACTGGGGTAACACTGAAGCTTTCTTT. Translated: CASSVDWGNTEAFF. The full variable domain, its missing parts supplied by reference TRBV9 and TRBJ1-1, is DSGVTQTPKHLITATGQRVTLRCSPRSGDLSVYWYQQSLDQGLQFLIQYYNGEERAKGNILERFSAQQFPDLHSELNLSSLELGDSALYFCASSVDWGNTEAFFGQGTRLTVV.